This record looks at one T cell receptor beta chain sequence and its context. Its antigen is as yet unknown. These data originate in a study of vaccination effects on CD4 cells after COVID-19. Broader study findings: Infection-derived and vaccine-derived clones contracted markedly late after vaccination.

Pools of viral peptides were used by the ViraFEST assay to expand antigen-specific CD4+ T cells ahead of sequencing. Culture proceeded for nine to ten days, and CD4+ T cells were then isolated. Produced via immunoSEQ multiplex PCR; TCRdb's table is partial and in-frame only. The sample lists tens of thousands of clones; roughly two thirds were seen once. The TCR sequence derives from a human donor who received a COVID-19 vaccine. The specimen was CD4+ T cells from PBMCs cultured with HCoV-229E spike peptides, collected before COVID-19 vaccination.

The CDR3 is CSAYNNYGYTF. DNA of the CDR3: TGCAGTGCTTACAACAACTATGGCTACACCTTC. This chain connects TRBV20-1 to TRBJ1-2; unclear D gene. Deletions cut 5 bases from V and 2 bases from J, with 6 bases between. This CDR3 has 11 amino acids. Germline loops: CDR1 DFQATT, CDR2 SNEGSKA (reference sequence).